This entry features one T cell receptor beta chain sequence. The source of the sample is a study of blood T cells in healthy people across ages. Primed by a sample-barcoded 5' primer and a J-beta primer mix, a second PCR proceeded for 7 to 11 cycles. TCRdb reprocessed the 5' RACE reads with MiXCR, giving one entry per CDR3 protein. The profile shows 1.5 million to 2 million distinct CDR3 sequences, 49% of them singletons. At least 6 million PBMCs were isolated per sample. This CDR3 has 14 amino acids. In germline, CDR1 is SGHTA, CDR2 FQGNSA. Between the trimmed V and J ends, which lost 8 bases and 8 bases, there was a span of 21 bases.

The chain combines TRBV7-2 with TRBJ1-2; D is possibly TRBD1 (5 bases). The TCR comes from a woman between 40 and 50 years old in good health. The sample was blood. CDR3 DNA: TGTGCCAGCGTAGAGGTAGGGGTCCAGAGAGGCTACACCTTC. It encodes CASVEVGVQRGYTF.